The 20 T cell receptor beta chains listed next were all sequenced from one sample in a study of cytomegalovirus exposure and HLA in healthy donors. In the PCR, 60 Vbeta and 13 Jbeta primers were used. The assay was immunoSEQ multiplex PCR, and TCRdb's table has in-frame clones only and misses some. Found here are about 140,000 clones, 60% to 85% of them singletons; the top ten hold 2.8%. Sample: PBMCs. These receptors came from a male donor in good health and CMV-seronegative.

V usage is TRBV4-1 and J usage is TRBJ1-1; the match to TRBD1 covers 8 bases. Per germline, CDR1 MGHRA and CDR2 YSYEKL. This CDR3 comprises 16 residues. V was clipped by 0 bases and J by 5 bases; unmatched bases: 8. CDR3: CASSQDRQGMRTEAFF. The CDR3 DNA follows: TGCGCCAGCAGCCAAGATCGACAGGGGATGAGGACTGAAGCTTTCTTT.

This clone was seen a single time. The V gene is TRBV9, the J gene TRBJ1-4; 9 bases agree with TRBD1. Germline V lookup: CDR1 SGDLS, CDR2 YYNGEE. The V gene end was trimmed by 4 bases and the J gene end by 7 bases; junction bases not matched to a gene: 5. The CDR3 sequence is 14 residues long. The CDR3 region is CASSLRQGGEKLFF. DNA of the CDR3: TGTGCCAGCAGCCTTAGACAGGGGGGTGAAAAACTGTTTTTT.

This clone has more than one count but fewer than ten. V usage is TRBV5-6 and J usage is TRBJ2-5, with TRBD2 as a possible D gene (6 bases). V was shortened by 0 bases and J by 0 bases, with 6 bases between the two germline ends. The CDR3 covers 14 residues. CDR1 is SGHDT, CDR2 YYEEEE, per germline. The CDR3 DNA follows: TGTGCCAGCAGCTTGGGCGGGAACCAAGAGACCCAGTACTTC. Residues: CASSLGGNQETQYF.

V gene TRBV7-3 combines with J gene TRBJ1-1; TRBD1 is a possible D gene (6 bases). This CDR3 contains 15 residues. CDR1 is SGHTA, CDR2 FQGTGA, per germline. The germline V and J ends were trimmed by 5 bases and 6 bases, with 19 bases remaining between them. DNA of the CDR3: TGTGCCAGCAGCCGAGAAAAAAACAGGGTCGCTGAAGCTTTCTTT. This gives the protein CASSREKNRVAEAFF.

V usage is TRBV13 and J usage is TRBJ2-5; no definite D call. V lost 0 bases, J lost 1 base, and 6 bases lay in between. The CDR3 covers 14 residues. Germline V CDR1 and CDR2: PRHDT, FYEKMQ (reference sequence). The DNA of the CDR3 is TGTGCCAGCAGCTTAGGACTAACCCAAGAGACCCAGTACTTC. The encoded protein is CASSLGLTQETQYF.

This clone was seen only once. This rearrangement joins TRBV27 to TRBJ2-2, with D possibly matching TRBD1 (6 bases). This CDR3 is built from 15 residues. CDR1 and CDR2 from the germline V gene are MNHEY and SMNVEV (reference sequence). V shed 5 bases and J shed 5 bases, with 15 bases lying between them. The CDR3, as DNA: TGTGCCAGCAGTCCTACAGGGTCTTGGACCGGGGAGCTGTTTTTT. Amino acids: CASSPTGSWTGELFF.

The chain carries TRBV7-9 and TRBJ1-2; D is undetermined. Trimming pared 5 bases from V and 3 bases from J, leaving 19 bases between. This CDR3 is built from 16 residues. Per the germline V gene, CDR1 is SEHNR and CDR2 is FQNEAQ (reference sequence). Here the CDR3 reads CASSPELRGVDYGYTF. CDR3 DNA: TGTGCCAGCAGCCCCGAGCTCCGGGGTGTGGACTATGGCTACACCTTC.

As regards this clone: A read error may produce the germline difference seen at one junction end. This chain joins TRBV19 and TRBJ2-7, with D tentatively TRBD2 (6 bases). The length of the CDR3 is 15 residues. Germline-derived CDR1 and CDR2 are LNHDA and SQIVND (reference sequence). The CDR3, as DNA: TGTCCCAGTAGTGACCGATCTAGCGCGCCCTACGAGCAGTACTTC. It translates to CPSSDRSSAPYEQYF.

This chain uses TRBV19 with TRBJ1-1, with 9 bases that match TRBD1. CDR3 length: 17 amino acids. CDR1 LNHDA and CDR2 SQIVND come from the germline V gene (reference sequence). The V and J ends lost 3 bases and 2 bases, in that order; junction bases with no gene match: 10. The CDR3 DNA sequence: TGTGCCAGTAGTATGCGGTTGGGGACAGGGAGCAACACTGAAGCTTTCTTT. This codes for CASSMRLGTGSNTEAFF.

V usage is TRBV27 and J usage is TRBJ2-7; 8 nucleotides align to TRBD2. V shed 1 base and J 1 base; nucleotides not matched to a gene: 12. This CDR3 is built from 18 residues. CDR1 is MNHEY and CDR2 is SMNVEV in the germline V gene (reference sequence). The CDR3 DNA is TGTGCCAGCAGTTTATTCAGTGGTCGGAGCGGGAGATCCTACGAGCAGTACTTC. Translating gives CASSLFSGRSGRSYEQYF.

The CDR3 DNA follows: TGTGCCAGCAGTTTATCGGCCATTAACACTGAAGCTTTCTTT. Translating gives CASSLSAINTEAFF. The chain joins TRBV27 to TRBJ1-1; D is uncertain. V gave up 0 bases and J gave up 2 bases, with 7 bases separating them. CDR3 size: 14 residues. The germline gives CDR1 MNHEY, CDR2 SMNVEV (reference sequence).

The count of this clone is one. The junction departs from germline at one end; a sequencing error may be responsible. J is TRBJ2-1 and V is TRBV7-9; TRBD2 matches 15 bases. CDR1 and CDR2 from the germline V gene are SEHNR and FQNEAQ (reference sequence). This CDR3 contains 19 residues. The CDR3 loop reads CSSSLVPGLAGGPYNEQFF. The CDR3 DNA reads as TGTTCCAGCAGCTTAGTCCCGGGACTAGCGGGAGGTCCCTACAATGAGCAGTTCTTC.

This chain connects TRBV15 to TRBJ1-2; a weak D match, TRBD1 (5 bases). Germline V gives CDR1 LNHNV, CDR2 YYDKDF (reference sequence). Deletions cut 2 bases from V and 4 bases from J, with 11 bases between. The CDR3 extends over 14 amino acids. The CDR3 DNA is TGTGCCACCAGCAGATCAGGGCCCCTCTATGGCTACACCTTC. Translated, it gives CATSRSGPLYGYTF.

The chain links TRBV7-2 to TRBJ2-1, with 8 nucleotides matching TRBD1. V gave up 5 bases and J gave up 8 bases; unmatched junction bases: 8. CDR1 and CDR2 (germline): SGHTA, FQGNSA. This CDR3 has 14 amino acids. CDR3 coding DNA: TGTGCCAGCAGCCCGAGGACAGGGTACTATGAGCAGTTCTTC. Translation gives CASSPRTGYYEQFF.

The chain uses TRBV7-9 and TRBJ1-1; perhaps TRBD1 as D (6 bases). This CDR3 comprises 13 residues. V shed 4 bases and J shed 7 bases, with 13 bases lying between them. Per the germline V gene, CDR1 is SEHNR and CDR2 is FQNEAQ (reference sequence). The CDR3 reads CASSYNQGSEAFF. In nucleotides, the CDR3 is TGTGCCAGCAGCTATAATCAGGGGAGTGAAGCTTTCTTT.

This chain connects TRBV7-6 to TRBJ2-5; 8 bases align to TRBD1. The CDR3 is 14 residues long. The germline gives CDR1 SGHVS, CDR2 FNYEAQ. Trimming cost V 5 bases and J 4 bases; bases outside gene matches: 6. The CDR3: CASSTTGVGETQYF. The CDR3 nucleotides read TGTGCCAGCAGCACGACAGGGGTCGGAGAGACCCAGTACTTC.

The rearrangement uses TRBV30 and TRBJ2-5; 8 bases fit TRBD1. The J segment lost 3 bases and the V segment lost 7 bases, leaving 10 bases of the junction unmatched. Germline-derived CDR1 and CDR2 are GTSNPN and SVGIG (reference sequence). The CDR3 contains 14 residues. The CDR3 bases are TGTGCCTACCAGTCAGGGGGCTGGGAAGAGACCCAGTACTTC. Protein sequence: CAYQSGGWEETQYF.

A single count supports this clone. The CDR3 nucleotides are TGCGCCAGCAGCCAAAGTCGAAGGAGCAGGGGAGCTAACTATGGCTACACCTTC. The encoded protein is CASSQSRRSRGANYGYTF. The chain is built from TRBV4-1 and TRBJ1-2; TRBD1 is a possible D gene (6 bases). Trimming took off 2 bases at V and 0 bases at J, with 19 bases between the two ends. This CDR3 region has 18 residues. CDR1 is MGHRA, CDR2 YSYEKL, per germline.

V and J are TRBV5-1 and TRBJ2-5; TRBD1 matches at 8 bases. This CDR3 comprises 14 residues. Germline V gene data show CDR1 as SGHRS and CDR2 as YFSETQ. V was clipped by 3 bases and J by 2 bases; unmatched bases: 3. CDR3 nucleotide sequence: TGCGCCAGCAGCTCAGGACAGGGACAAGAGACCCAGTACTTC. Its translation: CASSSGQGQETQYF.

This clone was recorded a few times. The V and J genes are TRBV27 and TRBJ1-2, with D perhaps TRBD1 (6 bases). Germline values: CDR1 MNHEY, CDR2 SMNVEV (reference sequence). The V end was cut by 6 bases, the J end by 0 bases, with 14 bases between. The CDR3 covers 15 residues. DNA of the CDR3: TGTGCCAGCAGAGAGATAGGGGGAGCTAACTATGGCTACACCTTC. This translates into CASREIGGANYGYTF.